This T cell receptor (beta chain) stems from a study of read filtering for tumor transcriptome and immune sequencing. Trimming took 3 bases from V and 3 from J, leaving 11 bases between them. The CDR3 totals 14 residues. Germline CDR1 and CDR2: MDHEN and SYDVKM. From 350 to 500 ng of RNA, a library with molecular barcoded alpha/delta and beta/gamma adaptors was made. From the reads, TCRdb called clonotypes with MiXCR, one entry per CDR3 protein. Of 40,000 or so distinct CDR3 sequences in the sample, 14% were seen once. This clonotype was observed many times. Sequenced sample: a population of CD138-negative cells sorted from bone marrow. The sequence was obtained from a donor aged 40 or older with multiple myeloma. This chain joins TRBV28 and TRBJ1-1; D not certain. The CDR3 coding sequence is TGTGCCAGCAGTTTGACACCCTCGGACACTGAAGCTTTCTTT. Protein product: CASSLTPSDTEAFF.